Detailed here is one T cell receptor (beta chain). The sample comes from a study of technical replicates of blood from several donors. TCRdb keeps only in-frame clones here, not all; method: immunoSEQ multiplex PCR. Of around 72,000 clones listed, roughly nine tenths are singletons. Germline CDR1 SGDLS, CDR2 YYNGEE. V was trimmed by 0 bases and J by 7 bases, leaving 10 bases between them. The CDR3 loop spans 13 amino acids. The chain combines TRBV9 with TRBJ1-1; possible D gene TRBD1, 6 bases. The sample taken for sequencing was PBMCs. This TCR was sampled from a human donor in good health. Some clones in this sample may be carry-over from other donors' samples. The CDR3 sequence is CASSVDRAGEAFF. The CDR3 DNA sequence: TGTGCCAGCAGCGTAGACAGGGCTGGTGAAGCTTTCTTT.